The subject of this entry is one T cell receptor beta chain. Its antigen is not known. Germline V gives CDR1 GTSNPN, CDR2 SVGIG (reference sequence). This CDR3 region has 15 residues. V gave up 1 base and J gave up 0 bases, with 11 bases separating them. TCRdb's copy holds only in-frame clones and misses some; the assay was immunoSEQ multiplex PCR. Found here are over 150,000 clones, roughly 87% of them singletons; the top ten hold about 2.8%. The data derive from a study of T cell responses to AZD1222 COVID-19 vaccine. Study-wide results and caveats: Baseline testing showed seropositivity in only a handful of AZD1222 recipients. Clonal diversity was possibly underestimated, and the donors were mostly white British, with more females.

The chain combines TRBV30 with TRBJ2-3, with D possibly matching TRBD2 (7 bases). The sequence came from an adult in good health. The sequenced sample was peripheral blood, obtained on day 0 of AZD1222 vaccination. CDR3 residues: CAWSGGGPSTDTQYF. DNA of the CDR3: TGTGCCTGGAGTGGGGGGGGGCCTAGCACAGATACGCAGTATTTT.